This entry features one T cell receptor beta chain sequence. The antigen is unknown. The sample originates from a study of TIL therapy for anti-PD-1-resistant metastatic lung cancer. Time point of the sample: pre-treatment sample, taken before nivolumab and TIL therapy. Pleural nodules or supraclavicular lymph nodes made up most of the excised metastases sampled. Tumor harvest preceded PD-1/PD-L1 blockade, followed by nivolumab treatment. Study-level findings and limits: This highly selected cohort may not generalize to typical lung cancer patients. Compared with baseline intratumoral T cells, expanded TIL cultures were more clonal and less diverse (roughly 6.5% vs 31%).

This was the immunoSEQ v3 assay. The data were produced by immunoSEQ multiplex PCR, yet TCRdb's version contains in-frame clones alone and is incomplete. The table includes 6,500 to 9,000 clones, roughly 70% detected once. The CDR3 runs 15 residues. In germline, CDR1 is KGHSH, CDR2 LQKENI. Trimming removed 1 base from V and 4 bases from J, with 13 bases in between. The J gene is TRBJ1-1, the V gene TRBV18, with TRBD1 as a possible D gene (6 bases). This TCR derives from a person aged 25 to 85 with non-small cell lung cancer. The sequenced sample was tumor tissue, obtained at baseline. CDR3 bases: TGTGCCAGCTCACCACAGGATTCGGGGGCCACTGAAGCTTTCTTT. Amino acid sequence: CASSPQDSGATEAFF.